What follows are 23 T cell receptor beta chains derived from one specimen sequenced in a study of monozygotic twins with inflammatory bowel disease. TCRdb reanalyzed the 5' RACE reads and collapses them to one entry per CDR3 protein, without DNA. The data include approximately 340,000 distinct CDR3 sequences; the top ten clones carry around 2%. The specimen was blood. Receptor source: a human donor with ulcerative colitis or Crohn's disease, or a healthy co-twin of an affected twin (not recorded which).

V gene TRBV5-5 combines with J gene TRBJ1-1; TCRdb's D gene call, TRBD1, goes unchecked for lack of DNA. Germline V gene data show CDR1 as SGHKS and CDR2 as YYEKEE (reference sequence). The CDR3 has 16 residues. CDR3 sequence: CASVGTGVRMNTEAFF. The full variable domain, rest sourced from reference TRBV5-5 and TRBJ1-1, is DAGVTQSPTHLIKTRGQQVTLRCSPISGHKSVSWYQQVLGQGPQFIFQYYEKEERGRGNFPDRFSARQFPNYSSELNVNALLLGDSALYLCASVGTGVRMNTEAFFGQGTRLTVV.

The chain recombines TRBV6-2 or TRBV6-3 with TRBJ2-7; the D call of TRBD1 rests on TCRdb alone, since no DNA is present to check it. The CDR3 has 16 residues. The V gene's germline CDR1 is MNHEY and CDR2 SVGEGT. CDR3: CASSPIQGPGRYEQYF.

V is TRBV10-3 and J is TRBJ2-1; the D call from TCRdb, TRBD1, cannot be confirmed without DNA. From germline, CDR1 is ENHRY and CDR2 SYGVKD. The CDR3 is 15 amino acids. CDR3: CATGGTAVTDNEQFF.

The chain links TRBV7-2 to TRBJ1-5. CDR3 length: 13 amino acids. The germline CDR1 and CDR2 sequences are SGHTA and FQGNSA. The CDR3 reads CASRTTDDQPQHF.

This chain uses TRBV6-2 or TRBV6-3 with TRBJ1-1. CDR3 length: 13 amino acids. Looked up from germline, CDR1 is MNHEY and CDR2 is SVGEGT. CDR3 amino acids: CASRPLGNTEAFF.

CDR3 in amino acids: CASSQTGSGNIQYF. The J gene is TRBJ2-4, the V gene TRBV4-1; TCRdb's assignment of TRBD1 cannot be checked, as there is no DNA. The length of the CDR3 is 14 residues. Germline V gene lookup returns CDR1 MGHRA and CDR2 YSYEKL.

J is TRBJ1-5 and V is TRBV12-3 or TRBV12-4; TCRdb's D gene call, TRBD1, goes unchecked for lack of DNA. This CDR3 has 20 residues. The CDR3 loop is CASSSTPLGQGRRSNQPQHF.

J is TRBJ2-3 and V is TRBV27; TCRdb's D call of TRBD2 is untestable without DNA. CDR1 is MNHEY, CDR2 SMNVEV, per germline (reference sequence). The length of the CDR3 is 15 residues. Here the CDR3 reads CASTRASGYTDTQYF.

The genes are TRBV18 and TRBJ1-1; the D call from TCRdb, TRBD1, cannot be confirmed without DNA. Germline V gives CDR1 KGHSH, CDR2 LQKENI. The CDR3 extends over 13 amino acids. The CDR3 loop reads CASSPQGDAKAFF.

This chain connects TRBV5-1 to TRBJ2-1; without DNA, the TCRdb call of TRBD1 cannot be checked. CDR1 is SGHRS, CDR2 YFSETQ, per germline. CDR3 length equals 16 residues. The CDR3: CASSLALHGGINEQFF.

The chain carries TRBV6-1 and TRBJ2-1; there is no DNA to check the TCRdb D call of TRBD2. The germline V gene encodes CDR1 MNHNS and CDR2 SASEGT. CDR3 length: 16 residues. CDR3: CASSRGLAGPYNEQFF.

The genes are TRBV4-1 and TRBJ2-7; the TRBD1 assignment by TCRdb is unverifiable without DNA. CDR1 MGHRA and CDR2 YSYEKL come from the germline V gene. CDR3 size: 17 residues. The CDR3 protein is CASSRPTGTGEAYEQYF.

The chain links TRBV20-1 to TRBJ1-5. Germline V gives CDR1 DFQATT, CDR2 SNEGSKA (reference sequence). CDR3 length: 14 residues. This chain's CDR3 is CSAASGPSNQPQHF.

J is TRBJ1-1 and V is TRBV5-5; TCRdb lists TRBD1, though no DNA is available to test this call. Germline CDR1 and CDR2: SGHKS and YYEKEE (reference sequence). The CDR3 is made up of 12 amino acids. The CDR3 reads CASSPDRMGAFF. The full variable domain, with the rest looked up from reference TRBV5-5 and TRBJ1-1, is DAGVTQSPTHLIKTRGQQVTLRCSPISGHKSVSWYQQVLGQGPQFIFQYYEKEERGRGNFPDRFSARQFPNYSSELNVNALLLGDSALYLCASSPDRMGAFFGQGTRLTVV.

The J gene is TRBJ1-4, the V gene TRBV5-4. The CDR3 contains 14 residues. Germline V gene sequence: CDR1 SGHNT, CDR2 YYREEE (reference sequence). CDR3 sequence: CASSDKITNEKLFF.

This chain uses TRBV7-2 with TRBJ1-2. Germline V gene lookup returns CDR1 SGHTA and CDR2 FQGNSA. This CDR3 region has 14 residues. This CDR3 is CASSLETANYGYTF.

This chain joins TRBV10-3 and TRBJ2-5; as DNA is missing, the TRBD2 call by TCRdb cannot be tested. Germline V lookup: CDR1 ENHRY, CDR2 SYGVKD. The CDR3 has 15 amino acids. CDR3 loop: CAISVRLAGVETQYF.

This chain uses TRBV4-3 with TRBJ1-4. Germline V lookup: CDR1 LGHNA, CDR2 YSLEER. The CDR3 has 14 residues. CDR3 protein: CASSQEFTNEKLFF.

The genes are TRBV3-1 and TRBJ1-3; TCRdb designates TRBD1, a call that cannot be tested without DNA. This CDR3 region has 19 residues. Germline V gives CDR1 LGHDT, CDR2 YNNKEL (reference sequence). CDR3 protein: CASSQGTGTGLVSGNTIYF.

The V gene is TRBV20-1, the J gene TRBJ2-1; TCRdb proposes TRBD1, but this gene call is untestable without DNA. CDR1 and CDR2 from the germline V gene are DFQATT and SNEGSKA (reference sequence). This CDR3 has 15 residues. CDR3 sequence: CSAIGDRGDYNEQFF.

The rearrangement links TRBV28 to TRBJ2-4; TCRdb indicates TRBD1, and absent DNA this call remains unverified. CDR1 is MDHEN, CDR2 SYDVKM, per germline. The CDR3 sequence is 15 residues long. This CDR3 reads CASSPGGQGENIQYF.

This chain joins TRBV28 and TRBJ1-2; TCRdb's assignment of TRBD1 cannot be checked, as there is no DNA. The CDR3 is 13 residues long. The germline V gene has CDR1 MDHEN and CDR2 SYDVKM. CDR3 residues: CAWGAGDFYGYTF.

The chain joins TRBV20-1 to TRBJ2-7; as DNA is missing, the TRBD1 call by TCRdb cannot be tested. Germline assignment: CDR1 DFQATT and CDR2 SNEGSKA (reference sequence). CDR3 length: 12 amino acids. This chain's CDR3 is CGTGHPPYEQYF.